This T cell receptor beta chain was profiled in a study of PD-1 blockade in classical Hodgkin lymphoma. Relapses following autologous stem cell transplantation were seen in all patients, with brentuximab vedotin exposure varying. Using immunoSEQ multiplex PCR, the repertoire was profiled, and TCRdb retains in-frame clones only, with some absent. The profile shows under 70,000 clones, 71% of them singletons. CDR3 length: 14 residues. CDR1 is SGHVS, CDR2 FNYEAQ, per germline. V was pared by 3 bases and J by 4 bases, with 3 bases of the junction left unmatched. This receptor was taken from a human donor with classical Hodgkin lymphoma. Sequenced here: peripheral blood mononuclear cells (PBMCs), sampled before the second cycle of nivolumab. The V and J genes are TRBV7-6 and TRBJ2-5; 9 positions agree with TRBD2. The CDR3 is CASSLGLAGETQYF. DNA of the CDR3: TGTGCCAGCAGCTTGGGACTAGCAGGAGAGACCCAGTACTTC.